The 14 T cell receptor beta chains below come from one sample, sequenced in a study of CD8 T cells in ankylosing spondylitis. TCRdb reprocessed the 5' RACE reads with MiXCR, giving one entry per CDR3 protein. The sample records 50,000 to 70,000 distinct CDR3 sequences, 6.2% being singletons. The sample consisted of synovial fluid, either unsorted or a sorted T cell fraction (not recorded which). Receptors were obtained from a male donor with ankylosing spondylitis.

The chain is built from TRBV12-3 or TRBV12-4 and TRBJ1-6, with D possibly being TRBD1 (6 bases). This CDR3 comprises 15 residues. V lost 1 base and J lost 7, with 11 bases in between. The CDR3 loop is CASSLDRVGNSPLHF. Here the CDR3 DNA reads TGTGCCAGCAGTTTAGACAGGGTCGGCAATTCACCCCTCCACTTT.

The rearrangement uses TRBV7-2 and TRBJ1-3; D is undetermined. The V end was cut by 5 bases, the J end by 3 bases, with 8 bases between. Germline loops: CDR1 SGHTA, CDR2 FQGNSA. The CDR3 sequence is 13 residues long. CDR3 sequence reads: CASSRGYGNTIYF. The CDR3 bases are TGTGCCAGCAGCCGCGGGTATGGAAACACCATATATTTT.

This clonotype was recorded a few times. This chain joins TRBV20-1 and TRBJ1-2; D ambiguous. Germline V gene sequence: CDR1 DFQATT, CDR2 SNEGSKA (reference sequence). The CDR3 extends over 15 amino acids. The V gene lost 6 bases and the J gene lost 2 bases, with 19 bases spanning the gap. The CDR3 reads CSALQRHSFNYGYTF. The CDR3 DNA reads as TGCAGTGCCCTCCAACGTCACTCATTCAACTATGGCTACACCTTC.

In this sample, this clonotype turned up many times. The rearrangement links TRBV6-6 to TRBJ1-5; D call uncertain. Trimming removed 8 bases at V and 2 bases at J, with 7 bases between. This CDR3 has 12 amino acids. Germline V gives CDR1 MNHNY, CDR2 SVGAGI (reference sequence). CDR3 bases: TGTGCCAGCGGGTTCCGCAATCAGCCCCAGCATTTT. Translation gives CASGFRNQPQHF.

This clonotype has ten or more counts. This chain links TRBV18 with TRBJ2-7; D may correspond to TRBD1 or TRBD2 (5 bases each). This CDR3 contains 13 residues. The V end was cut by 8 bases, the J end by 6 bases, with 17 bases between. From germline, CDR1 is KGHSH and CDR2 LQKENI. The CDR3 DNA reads TGTGCCAGCATCAGGGACCAAGGTTCCGAGCAGTACTTC. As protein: CASIRDQGSEQYF.

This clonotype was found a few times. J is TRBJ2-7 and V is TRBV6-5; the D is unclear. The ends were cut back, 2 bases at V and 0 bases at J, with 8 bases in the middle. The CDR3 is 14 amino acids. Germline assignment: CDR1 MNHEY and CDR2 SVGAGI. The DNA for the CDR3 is TGTGCCAGCAGTTACGTGATTAGCTCCTACGAGCAGTACTTC. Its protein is CASSYVISSYEQYF.

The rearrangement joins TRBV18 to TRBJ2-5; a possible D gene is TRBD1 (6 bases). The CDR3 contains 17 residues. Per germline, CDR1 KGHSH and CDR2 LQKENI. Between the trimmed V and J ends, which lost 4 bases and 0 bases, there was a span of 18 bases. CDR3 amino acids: CASSQVRDTNYQETQYF. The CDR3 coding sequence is TGTGCCAGCTCACAAGTCCGGGACACCAACTACCAAGAGACCCAGTACTTC.

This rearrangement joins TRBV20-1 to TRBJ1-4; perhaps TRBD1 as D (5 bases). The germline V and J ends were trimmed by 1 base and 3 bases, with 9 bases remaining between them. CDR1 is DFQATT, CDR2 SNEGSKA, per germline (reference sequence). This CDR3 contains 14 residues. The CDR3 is CSARGGASNEKLFF. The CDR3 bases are TGCAGTGCTAGAGGAGGGGCATCTAATGAAAAACTGTTTTTT.

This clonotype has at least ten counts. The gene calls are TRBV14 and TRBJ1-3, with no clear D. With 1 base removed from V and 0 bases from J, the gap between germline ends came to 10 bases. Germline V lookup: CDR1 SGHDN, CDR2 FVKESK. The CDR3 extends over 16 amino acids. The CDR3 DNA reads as TGTGCCAGCAGCCAAGTGGGTCTCAACTCTGGAAACACCATATATTTT. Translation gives CASSQVGLNSGNTIYF.

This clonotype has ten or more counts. CDR3: CASSWGLASSYEQYF. CDR3 DNA sequence: TGCGCCAGCAGCTGGGGACTCGCGAGCTCCTACGAGCAGTACTTC. The genes are TRBV5-1 and TRBJ2-7; the D gene is possibly TRBD2 (6 bases). Per the germline V gene, CDR1 is SGHRS and CDR2 is YFSETQ. The CDR3 runs 15 residues. V lost 3 bases to trimming and J lost 0 bases, with 13 bases between them. Complete variable domain (other parts from reference TRBV5-1 and TRBJ2-7): KAGVTQTPRYLIKTRGQQVTLSCSPISGHRSVSWYQQTPGQGLQFLFEYFSETQRNKGNFPGRFSGRQFSNSRSEMNVSTLELGDSALYLCASSWGLASSYEQYFGPGTRLTVT.

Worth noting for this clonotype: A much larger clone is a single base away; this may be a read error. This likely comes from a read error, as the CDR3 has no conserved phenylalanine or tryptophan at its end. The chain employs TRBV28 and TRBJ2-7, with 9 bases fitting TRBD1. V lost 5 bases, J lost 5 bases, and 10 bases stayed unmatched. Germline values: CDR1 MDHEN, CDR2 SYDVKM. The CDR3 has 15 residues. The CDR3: CASSAPGQGIHEQYL. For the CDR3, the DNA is TGTGCCAGCAGTGCCCCCGGACAGGGGATCCACGAGCAGTACTTA.

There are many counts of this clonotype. CDR3 in amino acids: CSARGGLAGFNNEQFF. CDR3 sequence (DNA): TGCAGTGCTAGAGGCGGACTAGCGGGATTTAATAATGAGCAGTTCTTC. The V call is TRBV20-1, the J call TRBJ2-1; 12 nucleotides align to TRBD2. V was clipped by 1 base and J by 7 bases; unmatched bases: 8. The V gene's germline CDR1 is DFQATT and CDR2 SNEGSKA (reference sequence). CDR3 length: 16 amino acids.

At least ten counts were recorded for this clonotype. CDR3 sequence (DNA): TGTGCCACCAGTGACTTCACTAGGGGGAGCACAGATACGCAGTATTTT. This translates into CATSDFTRGSTDTQYF. This chain connects TRBV24-1 to TRBJ2-3, with D maybe TRBD1 (6 bases). The germline V gene encodes CDR1 KGHDR and CDR2 SFDVKD. This CDR3 region has 16 residues. The V end lost 4 bases, the J end lost 0 bases, and 13 bases lay between the germline ends.

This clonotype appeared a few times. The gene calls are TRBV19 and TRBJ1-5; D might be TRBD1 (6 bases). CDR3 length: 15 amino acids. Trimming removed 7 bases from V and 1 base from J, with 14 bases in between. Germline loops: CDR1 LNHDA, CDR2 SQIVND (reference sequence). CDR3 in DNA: TGTGCCAGTAAGTCCGAACAGGGAAGCAATCAGCCCCAGCATTTT. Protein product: CASKSEQGSNQPQHF.